What follows are 20 T cell receptor beta chains derived from one specimen sequenced in a study of T cells in tuberculosis. Sequenced by immunoSEQ multiplex PCR; TCRdb stores in-frame clones only, minus some. The repertoire consists of about 9,200 clones, with roughly 94% occurring once and the leading ten covering over 10%. Source material: PBMCs. The receptor source for this set is an adult with tuberculosis.

V is TRBV9 and J is TRBJ1-5; 7 bases are shared with TRBD1. CDR1 is SGDLS, CDR2 YYNGEE, per germline. There are 14 residues in the CDR3. V lost 3 bases, J lost 2 bases, and 2 bases stayed unmatched. The CDR3 DNA reads TGTGCCAGCAGCGCCGGACAGGGCAATCAGCCCCAGCATTTT. It specifies CASSAGQGNQPQHF.

The chain is built from TRBV5-1 and TRBJ2-5, with a possible D match to TRBD2 (6 bases). Germline lookup yields CDR1 SGHRS and CDR2 YFSETQ. CDR3 size: 14 residues. V lost 5 bases to trimming and J lost 1 base, with 12 bases between them. The CDR3 region is CASSLQTSQETQYF. CDR3 DNA: TGCGCCAGCAGTCTCCAGACTAGCCAAGAGACCCAGTACTTC.

This chain uses TRBV4-2 with TRBJ1-5; TRBD1 agrees at 8 bases. V lost 0 bases, J lost 6 bases, and 1 base stayed unmatched. Germline CDR1 reads LGHNA; CDR2 reads YNFKEQ. There are 14 residues in the CDR3. The CDR3 DNA sequence: TGTGCCAGCAGCCAAGAACAGGGGGTTCAGCCCCAGCATTTT. It yields the protein CASSQEQGVQPQHF.

The V and J genes are TRBV4-1 and TRBJ2-2; a weak D match, TRBD1 (5 bases). The germline V and J ends were trimmed by 4 bases and 2 bases, with 8 bases remaining between them. Germline V gives CDR1 MGHRA, CDR2 YSYEKL. This CDR3 has 14 residues. CDR3 loop: CASSLTDNTGELFF. DNA for the CDR3: TGCGCCAGCAGCCTGACAGATAACACCGGGGAGCTGTTTTTT.

The genes are TRBV30 and TRBJ2-3; TRBD1 matches at 8 bases. The germline V gene has CDR1 GTSNPN and CDR2 SVGIG (reference sequence). The ends lost 7 bases at V and 3 bases at J; junction bases unmatched: 12. The CDR3 is 15 amino acids. The CDR3 spells CAFMSGQGGTDTQYF. The CDR3 DNA reads TGTGCCTTTATGAGTGGACAGGGAGGAACAGATACGCAGTATTTT.

V is TRBV25-1 and J is TRBJ1-2, with TRBD1 matching over 11 bases. The CDR3 loop spans 16 amino acids. CDR1 is MGHDK, CDR2 SYGVNS, per germline. The trim removed 3 bases at V and 2 bases at J, leaving 5 bases unmatched. Here the CDR3 reads CASSDLRDRGNYGYTF. DNA for the CDR3: TGTGCCAGCAGTGACCTAAGGGACAGGGGGAACTATGGCTACACCTTC.

The chain uses TRBV12-5 and TRBJ2-5; D might be TRBD2 (7 bases). Trimming left V 6 bases short and J 1 base short, with 12 bases between. The CDR3 has 14 amino acids. Germline V CDR1 and CDR2: LGHNT, FRNRAP. CDR3 nucleotide sequence: TGTGCTAGTGGCGCTAGGGGGGGCCAAGAGACCCAGTACTTC. Translated: CASGARGGQETQYF.

V gene TRBV5-1 combines with J gene TRBJ1-6; 8 nucleotides agree with TRBD1. In germline, CDR1 is SGHRS, CDR2 YFSETQ. This CDR3 region has 15 residues. J lost 8 bases, V lost 4 bases, and 8 bases had no gene match. CDR3 bases: TGCGCCAGCAGCATAAATGGACAGGGAGATTCACCCCTCCACTTT. This sequence encodes CASSINGQGDSPLHF.

The V gene is TRBV7-8, the J gene TRBJ2-3; the D gene is possibly TRBD2 (6 bases). From germline, CDR1 is SGHVS and CDR2 FQNEAQ. V dropped 5 bases and J dropped 1 base, with 16 bases sitting between them. The CDR3 runs to 16 residues. CDR3 DNA sequence: TGTGCCAGCAGCACCACGCCGGGACTCCGCACAGATACGCAGTATTTT. Its translation is CASSTTPGLRTDTQYF.

V and J are TRBV6-6 and TRBJ2-1; 9 bases fit TRBD2. Per the germline V gene, CDR1 is MNHNY and CDR2 is SVGAGI (reference sequence). This CDR3 has 14 amino acids. The V segment lost 4 bases and the J segment 8 bases; nucleotides outside the gene matches: 6. The CDR3 reads CASSSGLAGDEQFF. CDR3 coding DNA: TGTGCCAGCAGTTCGGGACTAGCTGGGGATGAGCAGTTCTTC.

The chain uses TRBV9 and TRBJ2-3; D is undetermined. V was cut by 4 bases and J by 0 bases, with 9 bases left in between. The CDR3 spans 14 residues. Germline V gene sequence: CDR1 SGDLS, CDR2 YYNGEE. CDR3 coding DNA: TGTGCCAGCAGCCTTCAGGATAGCACAGATACGCAGTATTTT. It encodes CASSLQDSTDTQYF.

The chain combines TRBV2 with TRBJ1-5; D may be TRBD1 (6 bases). Trimming left V 6 bases short and J 2 bases short, with 8 bases between. Germline V lookup: CDR1 SNHLY, CDR2 FYNNEI. This CDR3 is 13 amino acids long. The CDR3 DNA follows: TGTGCCAGCAGCAGGGGAGGCAATCAGCCCCAGCATTTT. It yields the protein CASSRGGNQPQHF.

This clone was counted a few times. The rearrangement joins TRBV19 to TRBJ2-3; D perhaps matches TRBD1 (5 bases). Germline V gives CDR1 LNHDA, CDR2 SQIVND (reference sequence). The CDR3 runs 13 residues. The CDR3 region is CASQQGWADTQYF. The CDR3 region has the DNA TGTGCGAGCCAGCAGGGATGGGCAGATACGCAGTATTTT. The full variable domain, rest sourced from reference TRBV19 and TRBJ2-3, is DGGITQSPKYLFRKEGQNVTLSCEQNLNHDAMYWYRQDPGQGLRLIYYSQIVNDFQKGDIAEGYSVSREKKESFPLTVTSAQKNPTAFYLCASQQGWADTQYFGPGTRLTVL.

The chain carries TRBV5-1 and TRBJ2-1; TRBD2 aligns across 7 bases. Per germline, CDR1 SGHRS and CDR2 YFSETQ. The trim removed 0 bases at V and 5 bases at J, leaving 8 bases unmatched. CDR3 length equals 16 residues. CDR3 loop: CASSLDPSGTNNEQFF. The CDR3 coding sequence is TGCGCCAGCAGCTTGGACCCTAGCGGAACTAACAATGAGCAGTTCTTC.

The V and J genes are TRBV6-5 and TRBJ1-5; 8 nucleotides match TRBD1. Germline assignment: CDR1 MNHEY and CDR2 SVGAGI. Trimming at V came to 5 bases and at J to 5 bases, leaving 5 bases not matched to a gene. This CDR3 comprises 14 residues. The CDR3 protein is CASSTGQAHQPQHF. CDR3 bases: TGTGCCAGCAGTACGGGACAGGCACATCAGCCCCAGCATTTT.

This clone was found once. V and J are TRBV2 and TRBJ2-3; D is perhaps TRBD1 (5 bases). The length of the CDR3 is 16 residues. Deletions cut 7 bases from V and 6 bases from J, with 23 bases between. The V gene's germline CDR1 is SNHLY and CDR2 FYNNEI. CDR3 nucleotide sequence: TGTGCCAGCACCGTCTTGGGGCTGGGATTGTGGGATACGCAGTATTTT. Encoded protein: CASTVLGLGLWDTQYF.

The chain couples TRBV6-6 to TRBJ2-4; the D gene is possibly TRBD1 (5 bases). Germline V gives CDR1 MNHNY, CDR2 SVGAGI (reference sequence). CDR3 length: 13 amino acids. Deletions cut 10 bases from V and 0 bases from J, with 10 bases between. The CDR3 loop reads CATRDRAKNIQYF. In DNA, the CDR3 is TGTGCCACCCGCGACAGAGCCAAAAACATTCAGTACTTC.

V and J are TRBV7-3 and TRBJ2-5; 12 bases agree with TRBD2. This CDR3 is built from 18 residues. The junction had 6 bases not matched to a gene; V was cut back by 1 base and J by 0 bases. Germline values: CDR1 SGHTA, CDR2 FQGTGA. DNA for the CDR3: TGTGCCAGCAGCTTAAGGGGACTAGCGGGCCGGTACCAAGAGACCCAGTACTTC. It is translated as CASSLRGLAGRYQETQYF. Drawing the rest from reference TRBV7-3 and TRBJ2-5, the complete variable domain is GAGVSQTPSNKVTEKGKYVELRCDPISGHTALYWYRQSLGQGPEFLIYFQGTGAADDSGLPNDRFFAVRPEGSVSTLKIQRTERGDSAVYLCASSLRGLAGRYQETQYFGPGTRLLVL.

The gene calls are TRBV18 and TRBJ2-2, with 7 positions matching TRBD2. The CDR3 covers 13 residues. V gave up 2 bases and J gave up 8 bases; unmatched junction bases: 2. Germline CDR1 KGHSH, CDR2 LQKENI. The CDR3 DNA reads as TGTGCCAGCTCACCAGGCGGGAGAGGGGAGCTGTTTTTT. As protein: CASSPGGRGELFF.

J is TRBJ1-4 and V is TRBV5-1, with a weak D call TRBD1 (6 bases). This CDR3 spans 17 amino acids. CDR1 is SGHRS, CDR2 YFSETQ, per germline. Deletions cut 0 bases from V and 1 base from J, with 13 bases between. The CDR3 region has the DNA TGCGCCAGCAGCTTGGGCCGATACAGGGTAACTAATGAAAAACTGTTTTTT. The encoded protein is CASSLGRYRVTNEKLFF.